This T cell receptor beta chain was profiled in a study of blood T cell repertoires in COVID-19. Trimming pared 0 bases from V and 2 bases from J, leaving 14 bases between. CDR3 size: 16 residues. Per germline, CDR1 SGDLS and CDR2 YYNGEE. Original data processing: Reference gene primer amplification yielded estimated nucleated cell counts. Only in-frame clones appear in the TCRdb table, and some are missing; sequencing was by immunoSEQ multiplex PCR. V, J and clone size reflect that table, while D and trimming were determined from the DNA. The sample has about 240,000 clones, about 83% seen once; the top ten hold about 1.9%. In this sample, this clone turned up many times.

The sequenced material came from peripheral blood. The sequence was collected from a man younger than 40 who had recovered from COVID-19. J is TRBJ2-5 and V is TRBV9; TRBD2 is a possible D gene (5 bases). The CDR3 spells CASSVGVLERQETQYF. CDR3 sequence (DNA): TGTGCCAGCAGCGTAGGGGTACTCGAGCGGCAAGAGACCCAGTACTTC.